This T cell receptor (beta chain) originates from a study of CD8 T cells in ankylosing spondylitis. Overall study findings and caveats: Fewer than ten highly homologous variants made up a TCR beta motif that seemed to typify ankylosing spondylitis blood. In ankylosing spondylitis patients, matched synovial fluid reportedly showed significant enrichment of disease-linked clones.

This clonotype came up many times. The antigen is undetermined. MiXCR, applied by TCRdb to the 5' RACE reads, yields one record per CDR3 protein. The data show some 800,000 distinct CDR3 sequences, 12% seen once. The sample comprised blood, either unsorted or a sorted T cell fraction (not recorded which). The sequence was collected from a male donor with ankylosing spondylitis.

The DNA of the CDR3 is TGCGCCAGCTGTGTTAACTTCGGCATGGAGCAGTTCTTC. This gives the protein CASCVNFGMEQFF. The chain uses TRBV10-2 and TRBJ2-1, with D uncertain. Trimming cost V 8 bases and J 10 bases, with 18 bases left between them. CDR1 and CDR2 from the germline V gene are WSHSY and SAAADI. The CDR3 loop spans 13 amino acids.